The clone carrying this T cell receptor (beta chain) showed up many times. The entry originates in a study of blood T cells in healthy people across ages. Primed by a sample-barcoded 5' primer and a J-beta primer mix, a second PCR proceeded for roughly 7 to 12 cycles. TCRdb reprocessed the 5' RACE reads via MiXCR and lists one record per CDR3 protein. The table has approximately 580,000 distinct CDR3 sequences, about 24% seen once. The sample was also linked to a second study, of T cells of mothers and their children.

Sequences were obtained from blood. This TCR came from a boy younger than 18 in good health.

CDR3 residues: CASRKFGTSGSKNEQYF. CDR3 nucleotides: TGCGCCAGCAGAAAATTCGGGACTAGCGGGAGTAAGAACGAGCAGTACTTC. V usage is TRBV4-1 and J usage is TRBJ2-7; 14 bases map to TRBD2. Germline-derived CDR1 and CDR2 are MGHRA and YSYEKL. The CDR3 spans 17 residues. Unmatched junction bases numbered 12, after V lost 6 bases and J lost 5 bases.